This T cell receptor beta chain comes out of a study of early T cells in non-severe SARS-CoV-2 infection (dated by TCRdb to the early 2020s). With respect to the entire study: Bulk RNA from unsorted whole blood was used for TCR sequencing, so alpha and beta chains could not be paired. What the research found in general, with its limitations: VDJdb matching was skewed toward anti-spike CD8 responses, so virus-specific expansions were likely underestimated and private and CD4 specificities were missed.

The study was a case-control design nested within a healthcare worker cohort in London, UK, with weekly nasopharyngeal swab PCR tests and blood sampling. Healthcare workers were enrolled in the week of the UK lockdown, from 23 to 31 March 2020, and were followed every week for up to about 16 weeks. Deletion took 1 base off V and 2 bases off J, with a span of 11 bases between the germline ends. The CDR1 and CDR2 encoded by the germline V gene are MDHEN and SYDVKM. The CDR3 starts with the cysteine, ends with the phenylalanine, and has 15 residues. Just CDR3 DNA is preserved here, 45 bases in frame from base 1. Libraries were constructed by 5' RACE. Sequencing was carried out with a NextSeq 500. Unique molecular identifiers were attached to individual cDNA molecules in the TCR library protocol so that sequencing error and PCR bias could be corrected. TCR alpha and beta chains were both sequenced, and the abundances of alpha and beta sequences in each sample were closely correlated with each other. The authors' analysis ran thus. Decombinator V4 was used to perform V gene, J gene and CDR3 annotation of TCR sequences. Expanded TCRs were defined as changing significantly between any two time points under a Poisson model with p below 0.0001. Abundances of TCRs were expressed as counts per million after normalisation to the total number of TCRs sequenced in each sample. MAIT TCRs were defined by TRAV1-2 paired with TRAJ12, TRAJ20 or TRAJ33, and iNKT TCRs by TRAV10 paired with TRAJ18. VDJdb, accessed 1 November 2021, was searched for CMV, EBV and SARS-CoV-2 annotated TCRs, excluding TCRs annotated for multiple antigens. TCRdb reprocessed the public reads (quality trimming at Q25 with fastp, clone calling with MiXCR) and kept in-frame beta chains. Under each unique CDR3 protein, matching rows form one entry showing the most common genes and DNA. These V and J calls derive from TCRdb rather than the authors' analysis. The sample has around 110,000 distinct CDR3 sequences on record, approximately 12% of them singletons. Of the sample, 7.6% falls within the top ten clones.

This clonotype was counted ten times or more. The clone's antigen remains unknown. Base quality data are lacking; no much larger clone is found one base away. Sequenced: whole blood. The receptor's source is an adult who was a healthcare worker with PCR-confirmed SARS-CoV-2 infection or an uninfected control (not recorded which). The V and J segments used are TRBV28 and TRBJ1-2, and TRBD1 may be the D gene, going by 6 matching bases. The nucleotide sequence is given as TGTGCCAGCAGTTTATCGGACAGCTGGAACTATGGCTACACCTTC. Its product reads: CASSLSDSWNYGYTF.